This T cell receptor beta chain was sequenced for a study of monozygotic twins with inflammatory bowel disease. Template switching was used to attach UMIs, which incorporated a 6-nucleotide sample barcode. TCRdb re-analyzed the 5' RACE reads; it lists each CDR3 protein once, without DNA. The sample totals 200,000 to 250,000 distinct CDR3 sequences. With regard to this clonotype: The antigen is unknown.

Study results and caveats: Whether twins were concordant or discordant made no difference to repertoire similarity, possibly from limited power. Evidence did not back any single strong signal or clonotype linked to IBD. Background noise in patient repertoires may stem from differing immunosuppressive treatments.

Germline CDR1 is DFQATT and CDR2 is SNEGSKA (reference sequence). The CDR3 length is 15 residues. Sequences were obtained from blood. This chain connects TRBV20-1 to TRBJ2-5; the TCRdb call, TRBD2, lacks DNA for checking. This TCR came from a human donor with ulcerative colitis or Crohn's disease, or a healthy co-twin of an affected twin (not recorded which). CDR3 protein: CSARREGLPGETQYF.